Listed below are T cell receptor beta chains from one sample, sequenced in a study of identical twins. TCRdb ran MiXCR on the 5' RACE reads and lists one entry per CDR3 protein. The sample has 550,000 to 700,000 distinct CDR3 sequences, around 20% seen once. This same sample was also part of a study on T cells expressing NK-cell markers.

The sequencing sample was made of PBMCs. These receptors originate from a woman between 18 and 30 years old in good health. Each CDR3 is given with its conserved first and last residue. D genes are given only for firm matches. Some rows have no size entry. The others give once, few or many, or a class for an expanded clone.

CDR3 protein,CDR3 DNA,J gene,clone size,V gene,D gene
CSVVQGAVSGNTIYF,TGCAGCGTTGTGCAGGGTGCTGTCTCTGGAAACACCATATATTTT,TRBJ1-3,-,TRBV29-1,-
CSASDSRSANTGELFF,TGCAGTGCTAGTGATAGTAGGAGTGCCAACACCGGGGAGCTGTTTTTT,TRBJ2-2,few,TRBV20-1,-
CASSEPGQFSYEQYF,TGTGCCAGCAGTGAACCTGGACAGTTCTCCTACGAGCAGTACTTC,TRBJ2-7,many,TRBV6-1,-
CASSWGRAGGETQYF,TGTGCCAGCAGCTGGGGGAGGGCGGGTGGTGAGACCCAGTACTTC,TRBJ2-5,once,TRBV25-1,TRBD2
CSARPPDGYSTDTQYF,TGCAGTGCTAGACCCCCGGACGGGTATAGCACAGATACGCAGTATTTT,TRBJ2-3,-,TRBV20-1,-
CSGSTSGDTDTQYF,TGCAGCGGCTCGACTAGCGGGGACACAGATACGCAGTATTTT,TRBJ2-3,-,TRBV20-1,TRBD2
CASSYRRASGRIDTQYF,TGTGCCAGCAGTTACCGGAGGGCTAGCGGGAGGATTGATACGCAGTATTTT,TRBJ2-3,-,TRBV7-9,TRBD2
CASSWDTEAFF,TGTGCCAGCAGTTGGGACACTGAAGCTTTCTTT,TRBJ1-1,few,TRBV12-3/TRBV12-4,-
CASSLGAAGYTF,TGTGCCAGCAGCTTAGGGGCAGCTGGCTACACCTTC,TRBJ1-2,many,TRBV7-9,-
CASTPSRVKTEAFF,TGTGCCAGCACTCCCTCCCGGGTAAAGACTGAAGCTTTCTTT,TRBJ1-1,few,TRBV12-3/TRBV12-4,-
CASNTAQVEVSYEQYF,TGTGCCAGCAACACCGCCCAGGTTGAGGTCTCCTACGAGCAGTACTTC,TRBJ2-7,-,TRBV21-1,-
CASSYLGYGYTF,TGTGCCAGCAGTTACTTAGGTTATGGCTACACCTTC,TRBJ1-2,many,TRBV6-5,-